Given below is one T cell receptor beta chain in context. Its matching antigen is unknown. Relative to the germline gene, one junction end is altered; a read error may explain this. The authors ran a second PCR of roughly 6 to 11 cycles using a sample-barcoded 5' primer and a J-beta primer mix. TCRdb processed the 5' RACE reads anew with MiXCR; each CDR3 protein has one entry. In the table there are around 800,000 distinct CDR3 sequences, around a quarter of which are singletons. The data were taken from a study of blood T cells in healthy people across ages. General study points: There were more naive CD4+ cells and higher diversity in long-lived donors than in aged donors. Across the age range, TCR beta diversity per million T cells fell in a roughly linear way.

The CDR3 runs 15 residues. The same specimen was also included in a second study, on T cells of mothers and their children. As reported in that work: Slightly higher overlap, not significant, was seen in related mother-child pairs than in unrelated pairs.

Sample: blood. The chain joins TRBV12-3 or TRBV12-4 to TRBJ1-2; no clear D gene. This sequence was found in a boy between 10 and 17 years old in good health. DNA for the CDR3: TGTGCCGGCAGTTTAATGGCAGTTTCAAACTATGGCTACACCTTC. Its protein product is CAGSLMAVSNYGYTF.